This entry lists 4 T cell receptor beta chains sequenced from one sample in a study of cytomegalovirus exposure and HLA in healthy donors. Primers for the PCR totalled 60 Vbeta and 13 Jbeta. This table comes from immunoSEQ multiplex PCR, and its TCRdb copy is limited to in-frame clones, with some not included. Of some 140,000 clones in the sample, roughly 80% are singletons; the top ten hold 4% to 4.5%. The specimen sequenced was PBMCs. All receptors come from a woman aged 35 to 49 in good health and CMV-seronegative.

The chain has TRBV25-1 and TRBJ1-4; no firm D call. The V end was cut by 5 bases, the J end by 5 bases, with 18 bases between. CDR1 is MGHDK, CDR2 SYGVNS, per germline. This CDR3 region has 16 residues. The CDR3 region is CASSSTTEGENEKLFF. As DNA, the CDR3 is TGTGCCAGCAGTTCCACGACGGAGGGCGAGAATGAAAAACTGTTTTTT.

This chain links TRBV6-1 with TRBJ1-5; perhaps TRBD1 as D (5 bases). V was clipped by 3 bases and J by 6 bases, with 15 bases between them. CDR1 MNHNS and CDR2 SASEGT come from the germline V gene. The CDR3 consists of 15 residues. CDR3: CASSDRQGWIQPQHF. In DNA, the CDR3 is TGTGCCAGCAGTGATCGTCAGGGTTGGATTCAGCCCCAGCATTTT.

A remark on this clone: Its ends do not fully match the called genes, so a read error is possible. The CDR3 DNA follows: TGTGCCAGCAGTTACCGGGACTATCACTTC. Translation gives CASSYRDYHF. J is TRBJ2-5 and V is TRBV6-1, with 7 nucleotides matching TRBD2. This CDR3 spans 10 amino acids. Germline CDR1 MNHNS, CDR2 SASEGT.

The chain joins TRBV4-1 to TRBJ2-5; TRBD1 agrees at 7 bases. Germline V gene data show CDR1 as MGHRA and CDR2 as YSYEKL. This CDR3 spans 14 amino acids. Trimming at V came to 1 base and at J to 5 bases, leaving 4 bases not matched to a gene. The DNA of the CDR3 is TGCGCCAGCAGCCAAGTGGGCAGGGGGGAGACCCAGTACTTC. This translates into CASSQVGRGETQYF.